The 18 T cell receptor beta chains given below trace back to one sample, sequenced in a study of Graves' ophthalmopathy and Graves' hyperthyroidism. For repertoire sequencing, the TCR beta CDR3 regions were amplified from RNA transcripts. Following a first-round RT-PCR that used HTBI primers, a second-round multiplex PCR was carried out. Using its own MiXCR run on the multiplex PCR reads, TCRdb lists one record per CDR3 protein. The sample shows 500,000 to 700,000 distinct CDR3 sequences, approximately 21% of them seen only once. Sequencing input: peripheral blood. These TCRs come from a young woman with stable Graves' hyperthyroidism. Some clones in this sample may be carry-over from other donors' samples.

This clonotype was recorded many times. The genes are TRBV2 and TRBJ1-6; D gene unclear. Between the trimmed V and J ends, which lost 4 bases and 12 bases, there was a span of 10 bases. The CDR3 is 12 residues long. The germline V gene encodes CDR1 SNHLY and CDR2 FYNNEI. The CDR3 region has the DNA TGTGCCAGCAGTGGCGGGATTTTACCCCTCCACTTT. This codes for CASSGGILPLHF.

The chain combines TRBV7-2 with TRBJ2-5; D is ambiguous. This CDR3 is built from 14 residues. The V and J ends lost 5 bases and 7 bases respectively, with 17 bases between them. Germline V CDR1 and CDR2: SGHTA, FQGNSA. CDR3 coding DNA: TGTGCCAGCAGCCCTATTTACACCGTTAGGACCCAGTACTTC. Translated: CASSPIYTVRTQYF.

This rearrangement joins TRBV7-2 to TRBJ1-1; 8 positions agree with TRBD1. Germline CDR1 and CDR2: SGHTA and FQGNSA. The CDR3 loop spans 14 amino acids. J lost 5 bases, V lost 3 bases, and 5 bases had no gene match. CDR3 bases: TGTGCCAGCAGCTTTACAGGGGGGATTACTGAAGCTTTCTTT. It specifies CASSFTGGITEAFF.

V usage is TRBV6-5 and J usage is TRBJ2-7; D call uncertain. Trimming shortened V by 2 bases and J by 5 bases, and 16 bases separated the two germline ends. The germline gives CDR1 MNHEY, CDR2 SVGAGI. The CDR3 covers 15 residues. The CDR3 nucleotides are TGTGCCAGCAGTTACAGGCCCCAAGGTAGGGACGAGCAGTACTTC. Translation: CASSYRPQGRDEQYF.

This clonotype was counted ten times or more. CDR3 amino acids: CASSLDYAGNTIYF. The CDR3 coding sequence is TGTGCCAGCAGCTTAGATTACGCGGGAAACACCATATATTTT. The chain is built from TRBV11-2 and TRBJ1-3; no clear D gene. The germline gives CDR1 SGHAT, CDR2 FQNNGV. CDR3 length: 14 residues. Between the trimmed V and J ends, which lost 0 bases and 4 bases, there was a span of 7 bases.

This clonotype was counted at least ten times. The V and J genes are TRBV20-1 and TRBJ1-2; TRBD1 aligns across 11 bases. Germline V gene data show CDR1 as DFQATT and CDR2 as SNEGSKA (reference sequence). With 7 bases clipped from V and 4 bases from J, the junction kept 8 bases outside the gene matches. This CDR3 comprises 14 residues. CDR3 DNA sequence: TGCAGTGTTCCGGACAGGGGGCTAATCTATGGCTACACCTTC. Protein product: CSVPDRGLIYGYTF.

This clonotype was seen many times. One end of the junction does not line up with germline, which may come from a read error. This rearrangement joins TRBV15 to TRBJ1-1; 8 bases match TRBD1. The CDR3 totals 14 residues. Germline CDR1 reads LNHNV; CDR2 reads YYDKDF (reference sequence). The CDR3 sequence is CTTSRDDRGYEAFF. In DNA, the CDR3 is TGTACCACCAGCAGAGACGACAGGGGATATGAAGCTTTCTTT.

Only a few counts were recorded for this clonotype. This chain uses TRBV24-1 with TRBJ1-2; 8 nucleotides match TRBD1. This CDR3 spans 14 amino acids. The V and J ends lost 8 bases and 7 bases, in that order; junction bases with no gene match: 11. Germline CDR1 KGHDR, CDR2 SFDVKD. CDR3 in DNA: TGTGCCACCAACCAGGGCCAGGGGGCAAGTGGCTACACCTTC. Translation gives CATNQGQGASGYTF.

The chain uses TRBV5-1 and TRBJ2-7; 12 positions match TRBD2. CDR3 length equals 16 residues. With V trimmed by 4 bases and J by 6 bases, 11 bases remained unmatched. CDR1 and CDR2 (germline): SGHRS, YFSETQ. The CDR3, as DNA: TGCGCCAGCAGCCCCGGGACTAGCGGGCCGAGCGTCGAGCAGTACTTC. This translates into CASSPGTSGPSVEQYF.

This clonotype has a count of ten or more. The rearrangement joins TRBV12-3 or TRBV12-4 to TRBJ2-2; 12 nucleotides match TRBD1. V shed 5 bases and J 6 bases; nucleotides not matched to a gene: 10. The CDR3 has 17 residues. CDR3 nucleotides: TGTGCCAGCAGTGATTATGGGGACAGGGGGCCATCCGGGGAGCTGTTTTTT. This sequence encodes CASSDYGDRGPSGELFF.

This clonotype was counted ten times or more. The chain joins TRBV30 to TRBJ2-5, with D possibly TRBD2 on 6 matching bases. Germline V CDR1 and CDR2: GTSNPN, SVGIG (reference sequence). There are 13 residues in the CDR3. Between the trimmed V and J ends, which lost 5 bases and 2 bases, there was a span of 12 bases. CDR3 nucleotides: TGTGCCTGGGCCGGGACTTCACAAGAGACCCAGTACTTC. Translating it yields CAWAGTSQETQYF. Filled out from reference TRBV30 and TRBJ2-5, the complete variable domain reads SQTIHQWPATLVQPVGSPLSLECTVEGTSNPNLYWYRQAAGRGLQLLFYSVGIGQISSEVPQNLSASRPQDRQFILSSKKLLLSDSGFYLCAWAGTSQETQYFGPGTRLLVL.

The chain recombines TRBV28 with TRBJ2-4; 11 bases are a match to TRBD2. V dropped 2 bases and J dropped 7; count of bases not matched to a gene: 10. This CDR3 comprises 17 residues. Germline assignment: CDR1 MDHEN and CDR2 SYDVKM. CDR3 region: CASSLVGSGRATNIQYF. The CDR3 DNA reads as TGTGCCAGCAGTTTAGTTGGTAGCGGGAGGGCCACCAACATTCAGTACTTC.

Regarding this clonotype: A read error is possible here, since a much larger clone lies one base away. The CDR3 is CASSSRPSGMGELCF. The CDR3 coding sequence is TGTGCCAGCAGTTCCCGTCCTAGCGGGATGGGGGAGCTGTGTTTT. This chain uses TRBV28 with TRBJ2-2; 9 bases align to TRBD2. CDR1 MDHEN and CDR2 SYDVKM come from the germline V gene. The CDR3 runs 15 residues.

Ten or more counts support this clonotype. The chain has TRBV28 and TRBJ2-7, with 9 nucleotides matching TRBD1. Germline-derived CDR1 and CDR2 are MDHEN and SYDVKM. The CDR3 loop spans 14 amino acids. V was clipped by 5 bases and J by 2 bases; unmatched bases: 4. CDR3 bases: TGTGCCAGCAGTCGGACAGGGGAGGCCTACGAGCAGTACTTC. Its protein product is CASSRTGEAYEQYF.

This clonotype was recorded many times. The gene calls are TRBV28 and TRBJ2-7; 7 positions agree with TRBD1. This CDR3 comprises 15 residues. In germline, CDR1 is MDHEN, CDR2 SYDVKM. With 1 base clipped from V and 5 bases from J, the junction kept 8 bases outside the gene matches. The CDR3 sequence is CASSLFQQGKDEQYF. The CDR3 nucleotides are TGTGCCAGCAGTTTATTTCAACAGGGGAAGGACGAGCAGTACTTC.

The sample holds a few counts of this clonotype. The chain has TRBV6-5 and TRBJ1-5, with 7 bases lining up with TRBD1. The CDR3 contains 15 residues. From germline, CDR1 is MNHEY and CDR2 SVGAGI. The J segment lost 4 bases and the V segment lost 6 bases, leaving 9 bases of the junction unmatched. CDR3 nucleotide sequence: TGTGCCAGCAGACTCGGGACAGCCCCAAATCAGCCCCAGCATTTT. This gives the protein CASRLGTAPNQPQHF.

In its sample, this clonotype was seen many times. The chain couples TRBV9 to TRBJ2-7, with TRBD2 matching 10 bases. The CDR3 contains 14 residues. CDR1 and CDR2 from the germline V gene are SGDLS and YYNGEE. Trimming removed 0 bases from V and 6 bases from J; junction bases left unmatched: 3. The DNA of the CDR3 is TGTGCCAGCAGCGTAGCCGCTAGCGGGGGCGAGCAGTACTTC. Translated, it gives CASSVAASGGEQYF.

The chain has TRBV12-3 or TRBV12-4 and TRBJ2-7; D is perhaps TRBD1 or TRBD2 (6 bases each). The length of the CDR3 is 14 residues. Trimming stripped 8 bases from V and 3 bases from J, with 17 bases between. This CDR3 is CASCRGLANYEQYF. The DNA of the CDR3 is TGTGCCAGCTGCCGGGGGCTAGCGAACTACGAGCAGTACTTC.